The TCR beta chain under discussion was sequenced for a study of blood T cells in healthy people across ages (dated by TCRdb to between 2014 and 2017). Notes on the research overall: In model experiments, roughly one uniquely barcoded TCR beta cDNA molecule per two T cells was captured by template switching. Two additional independent replicas of 1 million unique cDNA reads from the same blood draw were analyzed for two donors (one aged 18 to 30 and one aged 80 or older). To track age-related changes in TCR beta repertoire diversity, the study relied on deep sequencing normalized with unique cDNA molecular identifiers. Donors of different ages were randomly distributed across sequencing lanes to avoid experimental bias. The donors were split into four age groups: young (average around 16 years), middle-aged (39), aged (over 55) and long-lived (approximately 80).

In the case of this clonotype: Its antigen target is currently unknown. Base qualities are not recorded, but no much larger clone differs from it by a single base.

Broader findings and caveats from the paper: Observed TCR beta diversity per million T cells fell roughly linearly with age, and a significant reduction was already apparent by age around 40. Because donor CMV infection status was unknown, age-related changes in expanded clonotypes were potentially confounded. Total diversity estimates from one million sequenced T cells were considered lower bounds and underestimates. Compared with the aged group, more naive CD4+ T cells, fewer expanded clones and increased TCR diversity were shown by the long-lived group, suggesting age selection. A strong correlation was found between observed TCR beta diversity and the percentage of naive T cells measured by flow cytometry. Because profiling used bulk unsorted PBMCs, naive and antigen-experienced compartments could not be compared conclusively.

Systemically healthy Caucasian individuals from Russia, 39 in total and aged about 6 to 95 years, were included as donors. Each donor gave about 9.8 milliliters of peripheral blood, drawn into EDTA-treated Vacutainer tubes. Ficoll-Paque density-gradient centrifugation was used to isolate PBMCs, with at least 7 million obtained per sample. Total RNA, at least 5 micrograms per sample, was extracted from PBMCs with Trizol reagent. For every donor, flow cytometry on a PBMC aliquot measured the percentage of naive CD45RAhigh/CD27high T cells. The protocol used for the library was 5' RACE. The sequencer was an Illumina HiSeq 2500. A second PCR of roughly 7 to 12 cycles was run with a J-beta primer mix and a sample-barcoded 5' primer. A unique molecular identifier was introduced onto each TCR beta cDNA molecule by a template-switch 5' adaptor carrying 12 random nucleotides. Each sample yielded at least 3 million CDR3-containing paired-end reads. All of the RNA was converted into first-strand cDNA using the Mint cDNA synthesis kit, with a TRBC-specific oligonucleotide serving as the primer. All cDNA was treated with uracil-DNA glycosylase and then went through a first 18-cycle PCR with the universal primers M1SS and BC2_uni_R. The authors' analysis ran thus. For normalization, 1 million high-quality reads, each with a distinct molecular identifier, were randomly selected from each sample. Reads with shared molecular identifiers were discarded instead of being binned into consensus sequences. MiTCR, with a Q25 quality threshold and the strictest error-elimination algorithm, was used for CDR3 identification, clonotype clustering and error correction. A nonparametric unseen species model with Euler transformation was used to estimate lower-bound total TCR beta diversity. TCRdb ran its own pipeline on the public reads, namely fastp trimming at Q25 and MiXCR clone calling, and kept in-frame beta chains. Rows are combined by CDR3 protein, so each entry shows the most common genes and DNA. The V and J calls and clone size are TCRdb's, not the authors'. This sample holds around 650,000 distinct CDR3 sequences; approximately 30% were observed only once. The ten largest clones add up to roughly 14% of the sample.

Trimming costs V 7 bases and J 2 bases, and their ends lie 14 bases apart. From its cysteine to its phenylalanine, the CDR3 spans 14 amino acids. This entry keeps only the CDR3 DNA: 42 bases, framed from base 1. Rearrangement joined TRBV12-3 or TRBV12-4 to TRBJ1-1, with no confidently assigned D gene. This receptor was obtained from a woman aged 80 or older in good health. Donor details come from another sample of the same person, matched by shared clones. Specimen: blood. The nucleotide sequence reads as follows: TGTGCCAGCACCGTCGACATCACAAACACTGAAGCTTTCTTT. The resulting protein is CASTVDITNTEAFF.